Below, 22 T cell receptor beta chains from the same sample are listed, as sequenced in a study of blood T cell repertoires in COVID-19. Clones were read by immunoSEQ multiplex PCR, and TCRdb kept only the in-frame ones, dropping some. The sample contains 250,000 or so clones, 75% to 90% of which appear only once. Sequencing was done on a sample of peripheral blood. The source is a man aged 25-40 years with COVID-19, enrolled during active disease.

The gene calls are TRBV2 and TRBJ1-5; a weak D match, TRBD1 (6 bases). The V gene lost 7 bases and the J gene lost 7 bases, with 14 bases spanning the gap. The germline gives CDR1 SNHLY, CDR2 FYNNEI. The CDR3 sequence is 13 residues long. The chain's CDR3 is CASMAGQNQPQHF. CDR3 nucleotide sequence: TGTGCCAGCATGGCCGGACAGAACCAGCCCCAGCATTTT.

The rearrangement uses TRBV11-3 and TRBJ1-6; possibly TRBD1 for D (6 bases). V gave up 4 bases and J gave up 6 bases, with 16 bases separating them. Per germline, CDR1 SGHNT and CDR2 YENEEA. This CDR3 has 16 amino acids. The CDR3 protein is CASSSHGGGVNSPLHF. For the CDR3, the DNA is TGTGCCAGCAGCTCCCATGGAGGGGGGGTTAATTCACCCCTCCACTTT. The variable domain in full, with the rest retrieved from reference TRBV11-3 and TRBJ1-6, is EAGVVQSPRYKIIEKKQPVAFWCNPISGHNTLYWYLQNLGQGPELLIRYENEEAVDDSQLPKDRFSAERLKGVDSTLKIQPAELGDSAVYLCASSSHGGGVNSPLHFGNGTRLTVT.

This clone was picked up one time. J is TRBJ1-5 and V is TRBV5-1; 8 positions agree with TRBD1. CDR3 size: 14 residues. CDR1 SGHRS and CDR2 YFSETQ come from the germline V gene. Trimming at V came to 4 bases and at J to 5 bases, leaving 5 bases not matched to a gene. The CDR3 region is CASSPAGGHQPQHF. DNA for the CDR3: TGCGCCAGCAGCCCCGCAGGGGGCCATCAGCCCCAGCATTTT. Combining the CDR3 with reference TRBV5-1 and TRBJ1-5 gives the whole variable domain KAGVTQTPRYLIKTRGQQVTLSCSPISGHRSVSWYQQTPGQGLQFLFEYFSETQRNKGNFPGRFSGRQFSNSRSEMNVSTLELGDSALYLCASSPAGGHQPQHFGDGTRLSIL.

The chain has TRBV4-2 and TRBJ1-6; D gene uncertain. Trimming took off 0 bases at V and 3 bases at J, with 12 bases between the two ends. The germline V gene has CDR1 LGHNA and CDR2 YNFKEQ. The CDR3 totals 17 residues. The DNA for the CDR3 is TGTGCCAGCAGCCAAGAACCGCGGGCTAACTATAATTCACCCCTCCACTTT. It codes for CASSQEPRANYNSPLHF.

V gene TRBV7-3 combines with J gene TRBJ1-1; D is ambiguous. V was shortened by 2 bases and J by 2 bases, with 9 bases between the two germline ends. CDR3 length equals 14 residues. Germline V CDR1 and CDR2: SGHTA, FQGTGA. CDR3 in DNA: TGTGCCAGCAGCTTAGGAGGGTTTAACACTGAAGCTTTCTTT. Translation: CASSLGGFNTEAFF. Together with reference TRBV7-3 and TRBJ1-1, the CDR3 gives the full variable domain: GAGVSQTPSNKVTEKGKYVELRCDPISGHTALYWYRQSLGQGPEFLIYFQGTGAADDSGLPNDRFFAVRPEGSVSTLKIQRTERGDSAVYLCASSLGGFNTEAFFGQGTRLTVV.

V is TRBV30 and J is TRBJ1-3; D remains ambiguous. Germline loops: CDR1 GTSNPN, CDR2 SVGIG (reference sequence). V gave up 3 bases and J gave up 8 bases, with 11 bases separating them. This CDR3 is 12 amino acids long. CDR3 residues: CAWSADVDTIYF. Written as DNA, the CDR3 is TGTGCCTGGAGCGCAGATGTGGACACCATATATTTT.

This clone was seen once. The V and J genes are TRBV28 and TRBJ2-5; 9 bases fit TRBD1. CDR1 and CDR2 from the germline V gene are MDHEN and SYDVKM. The CDR3 has 14 residues. The ends lost 7 bases at V and 7 bases at J; junction bases unmatched: 10. Written as DNA, the CDR3 is TGTGCCAGCATTCCCTGGGGGGGACAGGGGACCCAGTACTTC. This gives the protein CASIPWGGQGTQYF.

The chain joins TRBV6-5 to TRBJ2-2; a weak D match, TRBD2 (6 bases). Germline V lookup: CDR1 MNHEY, CDR2 SVGAGI. Deletions cut 11 bases from V and 1 base from J, with 14 bases between. CDR3 length equals 14 residues. The CDR3 bases are TGTGCCTCCCTGGGACTCCGGAACACCGGGGAGCTGTTTTTT. It codes for CASLGLRNTGELFF.

This clone came up once. This chain connects TRBV6-5 to TRBJ1-4; 10 bases map to TRBD1. This CDR3 has 15 amino acids. The germline gives CDR1 MNHEY, CDR2 SVGAGI. The V segment lost 2 bases and the J segment 7 bases; nucleotides outside the gene matches: 4. The CDR3 protein is CASSYRTGGGEKLFF. CDR3 coding DNA: TGTGCCAGCAGTTACCGGACAGGGGGGGGTGAAAAACTGTTTTTT.

This chain connects TRBV28 to TRBJ2-7; D may be TRBD1 (5 bases). The ends were cut back, 3 bases at V and 1 base at J, with 10 bases in the middle. The CDR3 is made up of 14 amino acids. Germline V gives CDR1 MDHEN, CDR2 SYDVKM. CDR3 DNA: TGTGCCAGCAGTTTGAGACAGCTTTCCTACGAGCAGTACTTC. This translates into CASSLRQLSYEQYF.

The CDR3 loop reads CASSLRGDQYF. The CDR3 DNA reads TGTGCCAGCAGTTTACGGGGGGACCAGTACTTC. The chain links TRBV28 to TRBJ2-7; 7 nucleotides line up with TRBD2. The CDR3 loop spans 11 amino acids. Losses at the gene ends were 2 bases for V and 10 bases for J; bases not matched to a gene: 2. The germline gives CDR1 MDHEN, CDR2 SYDVKM.

In regard to this clone: The sample carries other DNA sequences with the same CDR3. The V and J genes are TRBV5-8 and TRBJ1-1; the D gene is possibly TRBD1 (5 bases). The CDR3 totals 13 residues. V gave up 1 base and J gave up 1 base, with 5 bases separating them. CDR1 and CDR2 (germline): SGHTS, YDEGEE. CDR3 nucleotides: TGTGCCAGCAGCTTGCAGGGGAACACTGAAGCTTTCTTT. This encodes CASSLQGNTEAFF.

This clone has a handful of counts. This chain joins TRBV7-9 and TRBJ2-7; 11 bases align to TRBD1. V trimming: 2 bases; J trimming: 8 bases; junction bases outside the gene matches: 8. The CDR3 covers 15 residues. Germline CDR1 is SEHNR and CDR2 is FQNEAQ (reference sequence). CDR3 residues: CASSLQTGQGAKQYF. The CDR3 DNA sequence: TGTGCCAGCAGCTTACAAACCGGACAGGGGGCAAAGCAGTACTTC.

The chain is built from TRBV2 and TRBJ2-1; 9 bases are shared with TRBD1. This CDR3 has 15 residues. Trimming took 4 bases from V and 1 from J; bases not matched to a gene: 2. Germline loops: CDR1 SNHLY, CDR2 FYNNEI. For the CDR3, the DNA is TGTGCCAGCAGTGCGGGACAGGGTTCCTACAATGAGCAGTTCTTC. This gives the protein CASSAGQGSYNEQFF.

The CDR3 DNA is TGTGCCAGCAGTTTCGGGGGGGCCTCTGGAAACACCATATATTTT. Translated, it gives CASSFGGASGNTIYF. The chain recombines TRBV27 with TRBJ1-3; D is possibly TRBD1 (6 bases). Germline CDR1 reads MNHEY; CDR2 reads SMNVEV (reference sequence). Trimming shortened V by 3 bases and J by 0 bases, and 9 bases separated the two germline ends. CDR3 length equals 15 residues.

This clone was seen a few times. The gene calls are TRBV29-1 and TRBJ1-2, with 7 bases lining up with TRBD1. The CDR3 runs 12 residues. The germline V gene has CDR1 SQVTM and CDR2 ANQGSEA. Trimming removed 6 bases from V and 4 bases from J; junction bases left unmatched: 5. CDR3 amino acids: CSVETGVYGYTF. The DNA of the CDR3 is TGCAGCGTGGAAACAGGGGTCTATGGCTACACCTTC.

The J gene is TRBJ1-2, the V gene TRBV5-4; D remains unclear. Trimming removed 1 base at V and 2 bases at J, with 12 bases between. This CDR3 spans 15 amino acids. The germline V gene has CDR1 SGHNT and CDR2 YYREEE (reference sequence). The CDR3 loop reads CASSLTVTYNYGYTF. For the CDR3, the DNA is TGTGCCAGCAGCTTGACAGTCACCTACAACTATGGCTACACCTTC.

The rearrangement uses TRBV6-5 and TRBJ1-2, with D hard to call. CDR3 length equals 12 residues. Germline V lookup: CDR1 MNHEY, CDR2 SVGAGI. The V and J ends lost 11 bases and 4 bases respectively, with 14 bases between them. The DNA of the CDR3 is TGTGCCGGCTTTCGGGTTGGCTATGGCTACACCTTC. This sequence encodes CAGFRVGYGYTF.

The CDR3 protein is CASSFPDRASYEQYF. In nucleotides, the CDR3 is TGTGCCAGCAGCTTCCCGGACAGGGCTTCCTACGAGCAGTACTTC. V usage is TRBV7-9 and J usage is TRBJ2-7; TRBD1 matches 8 bases. The CDR3 has 15 residues. Per germline, CDR1 SEHNR and CDR2 FQNEAQ (reference sequence). The V gene end was trimmed by 3 bases and the J gene end by 1 base; junction bases not matched to a gene: 5.

The CDR3 spells CRPGTGDGYTF. DNA for the CDR3: TGCAGGCCGGGGACAGGGGATGGCTACACCTTC. The V call is TRBV20-1, the J call TRBJ1-2, with 10 bases lining up with TRBD1. Germline lookup yields CDR1 DFQATT and CDR2 SNEGSKA (reference sequence). This CDR3 spans 11 amino acids.

The rearrangement joins TRBV19 to TRBJ2-1; 10 positions agree with TRBD2. V was clipped by 3 bases and J by 8 bases; unmatched bases: 16. The CDR3 runs to 18 residues. The germline V gene has CDR1 LNHDA and CDR2 SQIVND (reference sequence). The CDR3 reads CASSISALLVAGGYEQFF. CDR3 nucleotide sequence: TGTGCCAGTAGTATTTCCGCTCTTTTGGTAGCGGGAGGCTATGAGCAGTTCTTC. Variable domain in full (rest from reference TRBV19 and TRBJ2-1): DGGITQSPKYLFRKEGQNVTLSCEQNLNHDAMYWYRQDPGQGLRLIYYSQIVNDFQKGDIAEGYSVSREKKESFPLTVTSAQKNPTAFYLCASSISALLVAGGYEQFFGPGTRLTVL.

The chain is built from TRBV24-1 and TRBJ1-2; no firm D call. The CDR3 covers 14 residues. Trimming removed 4 bases from V and 1 base from J, with 9 bases in between. CDR1 and CDR2 from the germline V gene are KGHDR and SFDVKD. The CDR3 loop reads CATSETTLNYGYTF. CDR3 in DNA: TGTGCCACCAGTGAGACAACCCTTAACTATGGCTACACCTTC.